Shown below are 14 T cell receptor beta chains from a single sample sequenced in a study of beta chain features in type 1 diabetes. All of the isolated RNA was reverse transcribed, so expressed TCRB transcripts were sequenced. Data came from immunoSEQ multiplex PCR; TCRdb stores just in-frame clones and leaves some out. The repertoire includes 680,000 or so clones, about 14% of them detected once, and about 0.093% sits in the top ten. The sequenced sample was naive CD4+ T cells from blood. The receptor source for this set is a young man in good health.

The genes are TRBV10-3 and TRBJ2-1; 9 nucleotides match TRBD1. CDR1 is ENHRY and CDR2 is SYGVKD in the germline V gene. Unmatched junction bases numbered 26, after V lost 9 bases and J lost 5 bases. The CDR3 covers 20 residues. CDR3 loop: CAINGQGRRRDLRLNNEQFF. CDR3 nucleotide sequence: TGTGCCATTAACGGACAGGGGAGACGCCGGGACTTGCGACTGAACAATGAGCAGTTCTTC.

The gene calls are TRBV7-2 and TRBJ2-7; TRBD1 aligns across 9 bases. Germline assignment: CDR1 SGHTA and CDR2 FQGNSA. CDR3 length: 17 amino acids. Trimming cost V 2 bases and J 4 bases; bases outside gene matches: 12. CDR3 DNA sequence: TGTGCCAGCAGCTTACGCTCTTTCGGGACAGGGTTATACGAGCAGTACTTC. Protein sequence: CASSLRSFGTGLYEQYF.

This clone was seen only a few times. The chain couples TRBV28 to TRBJ2-4, with 10 bases identical to TRBD1. The CDR3 consists of 18 residues. Trimming removed 6 bases from V and 2 bases from J; junction bases left unmatched: 13. The germline V gene encodes CDR1 MDHEN and CDR2 SYDVKM. CDR3 residues: CASRYLTGGKRTKNIQYF. In DNA, the CDR3 is TGTGCCAGCAGGTATTTGACAGGGGGCAAGAGGACCAAAAACATTCAGTACTTC.

A few counts support this clone. The genes are TRBV7-2 and TRBJ2-1; D is possibly TRBD1 or TRBD2 (5 bases each). Germline V CDR1 and CDR2: SGHTA, FQGNSA. The V end lost 7 bases, the J end lost 8 bases, and 9 bases lay between the germline ends. The CDR3 sequence is 11 residues long. The CDR3 here is CASTPGHEQFF. CDR3 nucleotides: TGTGCCAGCACCCCGGGGCATGAGCAGTTCTTC.

This clone appeared a few times. The rearrangement uses TRBV6-1 and TRBJ2-2; D is perhaps TRBD1 (6 bases). Trimming left V 10 bases short and J 3 bases short, with 15 bases between. Germline assignment: CDR1 MNHNS and CDR2 SASEGT. This CDR3 contains 14 residues. The CDR3 region has the DNA TGTGCCATCCAAAAGAACAGGGACACCGGGGAGCTGTTTTTT. This codes for CAIQKNRDTGELFF.

The sample holds a few counts of this clone. V and J are TRBV4-2 and TRBJ1-2; a possible D gene is TRBD1 (5 bases). Germline CDR1 and CDR2: LGHNA and YNFKEQ. There are 13 residues in the CDR3. V was clipped by 0 bases and J by 8 bases, with 10 bases between them. The CDR3 coding sequence is TGTGCCAGCAGCCAAGATCCCGACAGAGGCTACACCTTC. Translated, it gives CASSQDPDRGYTF.

This chain joins TRBV10-3 and TRBJ1-3; D gene ambiguous. The V end was cut by 6 bases, the J end by 0 bases, with 15 bases between. CDR3 length: 16 residues. The germline CDR1 and CDR2 sequences are ENHRY and SYGVKD. This chain's CDR3 is CAIRGEGTPSGNTIYF. Written as DNA, the CDR3 is TGTGCCATCAGGGGTGAAGGAACCCCCTCTGGAAACACCATATATTTT.

Comments on this clone: Its ends do not fully match the called genes, so a read error is possible. The chain couples TRBV10-3 to TRBJ2-1; D remains unclear. CDR3 length: 11 residues. From germline, CDR1 is ENHRY and CDR2 SYGVKD. CDR3 nucleotides: TGTGCCAGCAGTTTCGGGAATGAGCAGTTCTTC. Protein product: CASSFGNEQFF.

This clone showed up just a few times. The chain links TRBV15 to TRBJ2-3; 8 positions agree with TRBD2. Germline CDR1 is LNHNV and CDR2 is YYDKDF (reference sequence). This CDR3 has 15 amino acids. V shed 3 bases, J shed 1 base, and the junction held 3 bases outside the gene matches. This CDR3 reads CATSRETSGTDTQYF. In nucleotides, the CDR3 is TGTGCCACCAGCAGGGAGACTAGCGGCACAGATACGCAGTATTTT.

J is TRBJ1-2 and V is TRBV30, with unresolved D. Germline V gives CDR1 GTSNPN, CDR2 SVGIG (reference sequence). The V end lost 5 bases, the J end lost 2 bases, and 12 bases lay between the germline ends. The CDR3 has 13 amino acids. CDR3 in DNA: TGTGCCTGGTCCCCGTTGGTAAACTATGGCTACACCTTC. Protein: CAWSPLVNYGYTF.

On this clone: This CDR3 is also generated by other DNA sequences in the sample. The DNA for the CDR3 is TGTGCCAGCAGCAGGTCAGGGGCCTACGAGCAGTACTTC. It translates to CASSRSGAYEQYF. The V gene is TRBV7-2, the J gene TRBJ2-7, with D perhaps matching TRBD1 (6 bases). Germline CDR1 is SGHTA and CDR2 is FQGNSA. V lost 5 bases to trimming and J lost 2 bases, with 10 bases between them. This CDR3 is built from 13 residues.

This clone was observed a handful of times. The V gene is TRBV5-4, the J gene TRBJ2-3; TRBD2 matches at 9 bases. The CDR3 is made up of 18 amino acids. The V gene's germline CDR1 is SGHNT and CDR2 YYREEE (reference sequence). Unmatched junction bases numbered 14, after V lost 4 bases and J lost 2 bases. The CDR3 here is CASSAWGGGRANTDTQYF. The CDR3 DNA reads as TGTGCCAGCAGCGCCTGGGGAGGCGGGAGGGCCAACACAGATACGCAGTATTTT. Full variable domain (rest looked up from reference TRBV5-4 and TRBJ2-3): ETGVTQSPTHLIKTRGQQVTLRCSSQSGHNTVSWYQQALGQGPQFIFQYYREEENGRGNFPPRFSGLQFPNYSSELNVNALELDDSALYLCASSAWGGGRANTDTQYFGPGTRLTVL.

This chain links TRBV5-1 with TRBJ2-6, with D possibly matching TRBD1 (6 bases). Deletions cut 3 bases from V and 0 bases from J, with 7 bases between. Germline CDR1 SGHRS, CDR2 YFSETQ. The CDR3 sequence is 15 residues long. The CDR3 loop reads CASSSQGSGANVLTF. CDR3 DNA: TGCGCCAGCAGCTCACAGGGCTCTGGGGCCAACGTCCTGACTTTC.

This clone has more than one count but fewer than ten. This chain connects TRBV6-1 to TRBJ1-1, with D maybe TRBD1 (6 bases). Trimming took off 2 bases at V and 11 bases at J, with 18 bases between the two ends. The CDR3 totals 14 residues. Germline-derived CDR1 and CDR2 are MNHNS and SASEGT. The CDR3 protein is CASSEIRTEPRAFF. CDR3 in DNA: TGTGCCAGCAGTGAAATCCGGACAGAACCAAGGGCTTTCTTT.